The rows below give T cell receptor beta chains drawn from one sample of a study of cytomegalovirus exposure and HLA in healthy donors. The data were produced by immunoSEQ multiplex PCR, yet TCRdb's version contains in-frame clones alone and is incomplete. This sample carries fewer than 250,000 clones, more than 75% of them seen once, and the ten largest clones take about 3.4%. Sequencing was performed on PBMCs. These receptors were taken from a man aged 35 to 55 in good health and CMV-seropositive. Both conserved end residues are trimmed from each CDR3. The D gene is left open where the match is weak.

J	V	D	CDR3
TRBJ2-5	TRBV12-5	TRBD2	ASAPDPGLANQETQY
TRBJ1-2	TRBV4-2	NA	ASSQDRGTNYGYT
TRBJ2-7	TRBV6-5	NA	ASSRTASYEQY
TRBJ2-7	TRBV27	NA	ASSPTHSKSSYEQY
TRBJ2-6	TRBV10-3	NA	AISREVRANVLT
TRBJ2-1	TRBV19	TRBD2	ASSILLAGGASEQF
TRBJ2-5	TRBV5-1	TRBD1	ASSEGGRETQY
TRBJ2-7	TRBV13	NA	ASSPLGGDGNEQY
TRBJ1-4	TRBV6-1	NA	ASSPTGGAEKLF
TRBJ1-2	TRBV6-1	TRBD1	ASSRDRVSYGYT
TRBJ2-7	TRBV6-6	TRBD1	ASSNGQAQY
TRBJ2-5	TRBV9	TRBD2	ASSVGGLAGRQETQY
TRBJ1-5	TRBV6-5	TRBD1	ASSRQGAGNQPQH
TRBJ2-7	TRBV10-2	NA	ASTPSSDRAEQY
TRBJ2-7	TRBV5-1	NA	ASSTISGYEQY
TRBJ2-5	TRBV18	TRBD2	ASSPGLDGETQY